The next 11 T cell receptor beta chains were all read from a single sample in a study of blood T cells in healthy people across ages. Using a J-beta primer mix together with a sample-barcoded 5' primer, a second PCR was run for roughly 7 to 11 cycles. TCRdb re-called the 5' RACE reads through MiXCR, storing one row per CDR3 protein. The sample lists 1 million or so distinct CDR3 sequences; approximately 25% were seen once. These data are also associated with another study on T cells of mothers and their children.

The sequenced sample consisted of blood. The source is a girl aged 2 to 9 in good health.

The chain employs TRBV24-1 and TRBJ2-7; 7 bases align to TRBD1. The J call is doubtful: the DNA matches TRBJ2-5 better. This CDR3 is built from 15 residues. CDR1 KGHDR and CDR2 SFDVKD come from the germline V gene. CDR3 coding DNA: TGTGCCATCGATCAGAGACAGGGAAAGAGAGAGACCCAGTACTTC. Its protein product is CAIDQRQGKRETQYF.

The genes are TRBV2 and TRBJ2-5, with a tentative D call TRBD2 (6 bases). The assigned J gene may be wrong: the sequence end matches TRBJ2-1 better. The CDR3 sequence is 12 residues long. In germline, CDR1 is SNHLY, CDR2 FYNNEI. In nucleotides, the CDR3 is TGTGCCAGCAGTCGGACTACCAATGAGCAGTTCTTC. This sequence encodes CASSRTTNEQFF.

The chain carries TRBV10-3 and TRBJ1-2; D ambiguous. CDR1 and CDR2 (germline): ENHRY, SYGVKD. This CDR3 has 13 amino acids. The V gene lost 6 bases and the J gene lost 6 bases, with 14 bases spanning the gap. The CDR3 spells CAIRSNTEDGYTF. CDR3 DNA: TGTGCCATCAGGTCGAACACGGAGGATGGCTACACCTTC.

The chain combines TRBV29-1 with TRBJ2-5; tentative D call: TRBD2 (5 bases). The CDR3 sequence is 12 residues long. Trimming removed 4 bases from V and 1 base from J, with 7 bases in between. Looked up from germline, CDR1 is SQVTM and CDR2 is ANQGSEA. This chain's CDR3 is CSVALAQETQYF. CDR3 bases: TGCAGCGTTGCGCTAGCCCAAGAGACCCAGTACTTC.

This clonotype has just a few counts. The V gene is TRBV9, the J gene TRBJ1-6; weak D call: TRBD1 (5 bases). CDR1 and CDR2 (germline): SGDLS, YYNGEE. The ends were cut back, 3 bases at V and 6 bases at J, with 13 bases in the middle. The CDR3 spans 15 residues. The CDR3 reads CASSASRVPNSPLHF. CDR3 nucleotide sequence: TGTGCCAGCAGCGCGAGCAGGGTTCCTAATTCACCCCTCCACTTT.

The V call is TRBV29-1, the J call TRBJ2-1; D is unresolved. Per germline, CDR1 SQVTM and CDR2 ANQGSEA. This CDR3 is built from 12 residues. V was pared by 3 bases and J by 8 bases, with 11 bases between. DNA for the CDR3: TGCAGCGTTGATGAAGCGTTGGATGAGCAGTTCTTC. Translated, it gives CSVDEALDEQFF.

This chain connects TRBV7-9 to TRBJ1-1; D unclear. The CDR3 is 15 residues long. Germline V lookup: CDR1 SEHNR, CDR2 FQNEAQ (reference sequence). Trimming left V 7 bases short and J 3 bases short, with 18 bases between. Here the CDR3 reads CASTPSGARYTEAFF. The DNA for the CDR3 is TGTGCCAGCACTCCCTCTGGCGCCCGTTACACTGAAGCTTTCTTT.

This clonotype was seen more than once but under ten times. The chain is built from TRBV20-1 and TRBJ2-5, with D perhaps matching TRBD1 or TRBD2 (7 bases each). Trimming left V 2 bases short and J 5 bases short, with 15 bases between. Germline-derived CDR1 and CDR2 are DFQATT and SNEGSKA (reference sequence). The CDR3 is 14 amino acids. The CDR3 loop is CSARQTGEGETQYF. The CDR3 DNA reads TGCAGTGCTAGACAAACAGGGGAGGGCGAGACCCAGTACTTC.

Many counts were recorded for this clonotype. The rearrangement links TRBV9 to TRBJ2-5, with unresolved D. The closer fit of TRBJ2-1 to the DNA end suggests the J call may be wrong. Germline-derived CDR1 and CDR2 are SGDLS and YYNGEE. CDR3 length equals 11 residues. CDR3 DNA: TGTGCCAGCAGCGTTACCAATGAGCAGTTCTTC. Residues: CASSVTNEQFF.

The genes are TRBV20-1 and TRBJ1-2, with TRBD1 matching 7 bases. The CDR3 spans 15 residues. Germline V gene sequence: CDR1 DFQATT, CDR2 SNEGSKA (reference sequence). The ends lost 6 bases at V and 6 bases at J; junction bases unmatched: 16. The CDR3 DNA sequence: TGCAGTGCGCCGAGGGCCCTGGCAGGACAGGATGGCTACACCTTC. It specifies CSAPRALAGQDGYTF.

This clonotype occurred many times. V and J are TRBV9 and TRBJ2-1; D gene unclear. Per the germline V gene, CDR1 is SGDLS and CDR2 is YYNGEE. The CDR3 is 12 residues long. V lost 0 bases and J 7 bases, leaving 5 bases between the germline ends. CDR3 sequence reads: CASSVDGNEQFF. In DNA, the CDR3 is TGTGCCAGCAGCGTAGACGGTAATGAGCAGTTCTTC.